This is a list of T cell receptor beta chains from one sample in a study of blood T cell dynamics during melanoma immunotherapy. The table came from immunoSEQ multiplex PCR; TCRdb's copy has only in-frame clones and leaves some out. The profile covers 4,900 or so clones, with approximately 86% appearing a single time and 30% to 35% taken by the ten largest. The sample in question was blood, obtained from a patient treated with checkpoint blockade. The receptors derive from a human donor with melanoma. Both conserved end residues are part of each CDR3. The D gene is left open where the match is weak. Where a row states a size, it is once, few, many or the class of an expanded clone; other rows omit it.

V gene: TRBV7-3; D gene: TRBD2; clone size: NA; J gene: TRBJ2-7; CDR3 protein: CASSLPVGSGDEQYF; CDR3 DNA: TGTGCCAGCAGCCTACCCGTCGGTAGCGGGGACGAGCAGTACTTC
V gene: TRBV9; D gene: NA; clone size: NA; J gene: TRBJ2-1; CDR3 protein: CASNDLRDEQFF; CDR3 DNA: TGTGCCAGCAACGATCTGAGGGATGAGCAGTTCTTC
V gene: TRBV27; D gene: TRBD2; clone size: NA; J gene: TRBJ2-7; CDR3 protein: CASSLSYGGGTYEQYF; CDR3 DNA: TGTGCCAGCAGTTTATCTTACGGGGGGGGTACCTACGAGCAGTACTTC
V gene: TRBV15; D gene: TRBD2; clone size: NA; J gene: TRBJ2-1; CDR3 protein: CATSRDLERETDWTRGVANNEQFF; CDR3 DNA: TGTGCCACCAGCAGAGATCTCGAGCGGGAGACAGACTGGACGCGCGGAGTAGCGAACAATGAGCAGTTCTTC
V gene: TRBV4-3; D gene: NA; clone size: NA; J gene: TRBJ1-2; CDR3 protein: CASSRETNYGYTF; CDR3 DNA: TGCGCCAGCAGCCGGGAGACAAACTATGGCTACACCTTC
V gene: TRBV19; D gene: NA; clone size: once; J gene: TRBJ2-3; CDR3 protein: CASREDPSTDTQYF; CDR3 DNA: TGTGCCAGTAGGGAGGACCCGAGCACAGATACGCAGTATTTT
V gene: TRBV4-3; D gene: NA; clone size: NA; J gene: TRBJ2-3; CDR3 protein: CASSQARASPTDTQYF; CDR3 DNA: TGCGCCAGCAGCCAAGCCAGGGCCTCCCCCACAGATACGCAGTATTTT
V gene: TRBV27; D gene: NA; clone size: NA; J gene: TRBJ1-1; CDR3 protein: CASTSGPGTEAFF; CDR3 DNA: TGTGCCAGCACCTCGGGCCCGGGGACTGAAGCTTTCTTT
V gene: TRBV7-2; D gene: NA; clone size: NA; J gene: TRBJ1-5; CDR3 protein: CASSLRDNQPQHF; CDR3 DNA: TGTGCCAGCAGCTTACGGGACAATCAGCCCCAGCATTTT
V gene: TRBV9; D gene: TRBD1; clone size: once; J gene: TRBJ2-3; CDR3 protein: CASSVAGQTDTQYF; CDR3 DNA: TGTGCCAGCAGCGTAGCGGGACAGACAGATACGCAGTATTTT
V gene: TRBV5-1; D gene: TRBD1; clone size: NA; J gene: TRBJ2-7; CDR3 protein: CASRQIPTQGEQYF; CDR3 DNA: TGCGCCAGCAGACAAATCCCAACACAGGGGGAGCAGTACTTC
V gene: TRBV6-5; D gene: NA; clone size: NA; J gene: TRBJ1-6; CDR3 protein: CASSPTDYGASPLHF; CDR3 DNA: TGTGCCAGCAGCCCGACGGATTACGGGGCTTCACCCCTCCACTTT
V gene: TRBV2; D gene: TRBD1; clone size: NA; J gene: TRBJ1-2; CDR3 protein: CASSEPGTVRRYGYTF; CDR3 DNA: TGTGCCAGCAGTGAACCCGGGACAGTTAGGAGGTATGGCTACACCTTC
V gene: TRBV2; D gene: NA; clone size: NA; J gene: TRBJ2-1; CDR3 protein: CASRASGTGYTGEQFF; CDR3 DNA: TGTGCCAGCAGGGCCTCGGGGACGGGATATACGGGTGAGCAGTTCTTC
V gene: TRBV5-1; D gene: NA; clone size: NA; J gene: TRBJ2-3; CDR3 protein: CASSLPAGPDTQYF; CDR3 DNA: TGCGCCAGCAGCTTACCGGCGGGACCAGATACGCAGTATTTT
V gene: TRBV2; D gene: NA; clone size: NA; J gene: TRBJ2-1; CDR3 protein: CASPRGGNEQFF; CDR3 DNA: TGTGCTTCACCAAGGGGAGGCAATGAGCAGTTCTTC